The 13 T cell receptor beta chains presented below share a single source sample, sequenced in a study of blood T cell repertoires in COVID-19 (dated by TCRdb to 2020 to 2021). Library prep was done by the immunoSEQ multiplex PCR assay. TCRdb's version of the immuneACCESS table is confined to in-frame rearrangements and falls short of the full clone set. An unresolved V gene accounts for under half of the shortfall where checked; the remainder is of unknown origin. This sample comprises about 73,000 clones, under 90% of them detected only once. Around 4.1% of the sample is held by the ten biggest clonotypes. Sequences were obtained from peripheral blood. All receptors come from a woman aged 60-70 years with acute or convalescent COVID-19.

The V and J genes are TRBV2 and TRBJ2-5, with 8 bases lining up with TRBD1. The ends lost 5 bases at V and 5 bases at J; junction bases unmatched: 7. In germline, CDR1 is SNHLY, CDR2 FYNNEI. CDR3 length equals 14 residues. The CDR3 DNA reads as TGTGCCAGCAGTTTTACAGGGGGAAGGGAGACCCAGTACTTC. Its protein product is CASSFTGGRETQYF. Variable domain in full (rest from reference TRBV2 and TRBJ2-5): EPEVTQTPSHQVTQMGQEVILRCVPISNHLYFYWYRQILGQKVEFLVSFYNNEISEKSEIFDDQFSVERPDGSNFTLKIRSTKLEDSAMYFCASSFTGGRETQYFGPGTRLLVL.

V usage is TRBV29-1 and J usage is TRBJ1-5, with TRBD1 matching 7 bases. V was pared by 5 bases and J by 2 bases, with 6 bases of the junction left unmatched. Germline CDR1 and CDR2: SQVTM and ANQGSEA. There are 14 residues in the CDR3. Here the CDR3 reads CSVSEGGRNQPQHF. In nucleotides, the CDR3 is TGCAGCGTTTCCGAAGGGGGCCGCAATCAGCCCCAGCATTTT. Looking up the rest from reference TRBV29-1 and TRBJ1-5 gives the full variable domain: SAVISQKPSRDICQRGTSLTIQCQVDSQVTMMFWYRQQPGQSLTLIATANQGSEATYESGFVIDKFPISRPNLTFSTLTVSNMSPEDSSIYLCSVSEGGRNQPQHFGDGTRLSIL.

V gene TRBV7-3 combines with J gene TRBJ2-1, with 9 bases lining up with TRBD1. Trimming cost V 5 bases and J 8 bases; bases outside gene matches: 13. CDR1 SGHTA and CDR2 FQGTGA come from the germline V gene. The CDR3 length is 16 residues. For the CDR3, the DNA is TGTGCCAGCAGCCCGGGGGACAGGGTTTTATGGGATGAGCAGTTCTTC. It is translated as CASSPGDRVLWDEQFF.

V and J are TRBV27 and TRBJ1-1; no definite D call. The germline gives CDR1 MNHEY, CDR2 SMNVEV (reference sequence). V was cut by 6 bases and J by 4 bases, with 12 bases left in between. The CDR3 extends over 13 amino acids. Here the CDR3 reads CASRILQSTEAFF. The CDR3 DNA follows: TGTGCCAGCAGAATCCTACAGTCCACTGAAGCTTTCTTT.

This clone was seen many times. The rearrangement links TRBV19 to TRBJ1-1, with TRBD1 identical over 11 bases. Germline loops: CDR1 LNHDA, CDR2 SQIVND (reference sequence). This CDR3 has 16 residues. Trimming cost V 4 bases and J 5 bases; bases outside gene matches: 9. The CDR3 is CASSRGDRGSGTEAFF. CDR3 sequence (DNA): TGTGCCAGTAGTAGGGGGGACAGGGGGAGTGGTACTGAAGCTTTCTTT.

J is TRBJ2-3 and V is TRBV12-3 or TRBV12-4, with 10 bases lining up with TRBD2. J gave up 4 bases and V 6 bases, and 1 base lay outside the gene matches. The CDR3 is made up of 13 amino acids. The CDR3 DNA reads TGTGCCAGCAGAGGGACTAGCGCAGATACGCAGTATTTT. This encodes CASRGTSADTQYF.

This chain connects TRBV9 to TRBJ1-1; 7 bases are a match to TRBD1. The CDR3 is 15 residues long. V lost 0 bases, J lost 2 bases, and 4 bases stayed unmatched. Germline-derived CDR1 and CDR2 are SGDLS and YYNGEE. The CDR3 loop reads CASSVDQGGNTEAFF. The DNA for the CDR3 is TGTGCCAGCAGCGTAGATCAGGGGGGCAACACTGAAGCTTTCTTT.

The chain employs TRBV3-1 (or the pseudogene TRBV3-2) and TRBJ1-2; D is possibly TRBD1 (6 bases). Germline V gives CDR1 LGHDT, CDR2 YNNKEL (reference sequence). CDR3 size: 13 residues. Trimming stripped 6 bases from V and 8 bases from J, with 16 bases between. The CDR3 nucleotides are TGTGCCAGCAGGGCGACATCCAGGGGAGGCTACACCTTC. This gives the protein CASRATSRGGYTF.

The CDR3, as DNA: TGTGCCAGCAGTGAAGTGCCTAGCGGGCAAGAGACCCAGTACTTC. Residues: CASSEVPSGQETQYF. The rearrangement joins TRBV6-1 to TRBJ2-5; 8 nucleotides line up with TRBD2. Trimming at V came to 1 base and at J to 2 bases, leaving 3 bases not matched to a gene. Germline CDR1 and CDR2: MNHNS and SASEGT. This CDR3 has 15 residues.

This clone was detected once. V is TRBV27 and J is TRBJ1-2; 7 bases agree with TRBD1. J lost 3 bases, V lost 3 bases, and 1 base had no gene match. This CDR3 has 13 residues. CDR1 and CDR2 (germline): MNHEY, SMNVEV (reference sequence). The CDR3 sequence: CASSFDRDYGYTF. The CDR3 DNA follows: TGTGCCAGCAGTTTTGACAGGGACTATGGCTACACCTTC.

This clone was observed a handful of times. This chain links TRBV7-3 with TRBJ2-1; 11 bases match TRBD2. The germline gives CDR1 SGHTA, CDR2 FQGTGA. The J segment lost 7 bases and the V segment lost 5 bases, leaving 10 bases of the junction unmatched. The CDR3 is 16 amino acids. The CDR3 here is CASSPRGLAGGNEQFF. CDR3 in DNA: TGTGCCAGCAGCCCGCGCGGCCTAGCGGGGGGTAATGAGCAGTTCTTC.

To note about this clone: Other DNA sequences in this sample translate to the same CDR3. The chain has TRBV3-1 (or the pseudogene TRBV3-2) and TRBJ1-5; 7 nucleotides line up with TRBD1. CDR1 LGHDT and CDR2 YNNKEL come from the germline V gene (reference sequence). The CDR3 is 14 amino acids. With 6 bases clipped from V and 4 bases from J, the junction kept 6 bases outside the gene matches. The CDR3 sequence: CASSYGTANQPQHF. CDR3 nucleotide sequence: TGTGCCAGCAGTTACGGGACAGCGAATCAGCCCCAGCATTTT.

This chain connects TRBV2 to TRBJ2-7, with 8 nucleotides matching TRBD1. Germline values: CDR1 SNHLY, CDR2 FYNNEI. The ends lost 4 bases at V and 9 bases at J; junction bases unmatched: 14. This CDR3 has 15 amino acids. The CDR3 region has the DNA TGTGCCAGCAGTGTATTACGCCGGGACAGGAAAGGGCAGTACTTC. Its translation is CASSVLRRDRKGQYF. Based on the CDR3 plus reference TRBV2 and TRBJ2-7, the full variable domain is EPEVTQTPSHQVTQMGQEVILRCVPISNHLYFYWYRQILGQKVEFLVSFYNNEISEKSEIFDDQFSVERPDGSNFTLKIRSTKLEDSAMYFCASSVLRRDRKGQYFGPGTRLTVT.